What follows describes a single T cell receptor beta chain. These data originate in a study of blood T cell repertoires in COVID-19. Study summary: Samples came from the United States, Italy and Spain, spanning acute and convalescent COVID-19. PBMCs, B-cell-depleted T cells, or T cells provided the cDNA or gDNA that made up the material.

In the original analysis: Quantification of nucleated cells was approximated via reference gene primer amplification. The data were produced by immunoSEQ multiplex PCR, yet TCRdb's version contains in-frame clones alone and is incomplete. V, J and clone size are taken as reported in that table, and D and trimming were inferred from the DNA itself. The data show about 240,000 clones, about 90% seen once. This TCR was recovered from a man in his 60s with acute or convalescent COVID-19. The sequenced sample consisted of peripheral blood.

CDR3 amino acids: CASSRTDNGDTQYF. The DNA for the CDR3 is TGTGCCAGCAGCCGGACGGACAATGGGGATACGCAGTATTTT. The chain combines TRBV7-9 with TRBJ2-3; D is possibly TRBD1 (5 bases). The germline CDR1 and CDR2 sequences are SEHNR and FQNEAQ (reference sequence). The germline V and J ends were trimmed by 5 bases and 6 bases, with 15 bases remaining between them. The CDR3 consists of 14 residues.